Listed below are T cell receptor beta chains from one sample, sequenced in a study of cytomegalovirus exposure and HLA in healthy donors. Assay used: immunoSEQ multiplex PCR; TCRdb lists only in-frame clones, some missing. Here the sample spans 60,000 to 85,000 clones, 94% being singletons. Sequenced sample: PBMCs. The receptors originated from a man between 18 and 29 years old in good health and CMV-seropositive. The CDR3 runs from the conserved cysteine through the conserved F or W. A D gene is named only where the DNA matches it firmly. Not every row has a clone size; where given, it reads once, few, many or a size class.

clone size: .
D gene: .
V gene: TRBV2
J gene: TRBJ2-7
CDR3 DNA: TGTGCCAGCAGTCACCTTCCTCCCGGACAGGGAGGGGAGCAGTACTTC
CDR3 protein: CASSHLPPGQGGEQYF

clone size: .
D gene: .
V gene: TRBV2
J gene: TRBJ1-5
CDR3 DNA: TGTGCCAGCAGTGAAGCCCGTGTTCAGCCCCAGCATTTT
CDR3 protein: CASSEARVQPQHF

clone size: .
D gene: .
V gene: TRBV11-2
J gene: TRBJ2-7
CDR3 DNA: TGTGCCAGCAGCTTAGACAGGGACATCGGCGAGCAGTACTTC
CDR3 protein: CASSLDRDIGEQYF

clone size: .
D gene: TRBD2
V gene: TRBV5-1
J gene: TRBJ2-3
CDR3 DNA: TGCGCCAGCAGCTTGGCCCAGCGGGAGATGAATACGCAGTATTTT
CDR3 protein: CASSLAQREMNTQYF

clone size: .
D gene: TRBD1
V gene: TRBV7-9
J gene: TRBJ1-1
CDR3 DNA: TGTGCCAGCAGCGCCCGACAGGGTATGAACACTGAAGCTTTCTTT
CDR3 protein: CASSARQGMNTEAFF

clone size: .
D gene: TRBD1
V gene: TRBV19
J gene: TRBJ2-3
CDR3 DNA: TGTGCCACAACCCCGACAGGGGGCACCAGTACTACGCAGTATTTT
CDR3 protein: CATTPTGGTSTTQYF

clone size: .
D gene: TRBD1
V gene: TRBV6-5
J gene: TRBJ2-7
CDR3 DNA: TGTGCCAGCAGACCCGGGCAGGGGGCAACCTACGAGCAGTACTTC
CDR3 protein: CASRPGQGATYEQYF

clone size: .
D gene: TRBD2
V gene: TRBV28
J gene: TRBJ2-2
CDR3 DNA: TGTGCCAGCAGTTCGGGGACTAGTTACACCGGGGAGCTGTTTTTT
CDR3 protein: CASSSGTSYTGELFF

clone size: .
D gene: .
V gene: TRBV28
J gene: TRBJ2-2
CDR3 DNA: TGTGCCAGCAGTTGGGCCGGTTCGGCGAACACCGGGGAGCTGTTTTTT
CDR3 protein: CASSWAGSANTGELFF

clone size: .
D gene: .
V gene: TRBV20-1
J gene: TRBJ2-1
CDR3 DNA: TGCAGTGCTAGAGATCCTAATGAGCAGTTCTTC
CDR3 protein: CSARDPNEQFF

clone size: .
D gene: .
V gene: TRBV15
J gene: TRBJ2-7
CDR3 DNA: TGTGCCACCAGCAGAGGGGGGGTGGGCGGTCTGAAGGTAACCTACGAGCAGTACTTC
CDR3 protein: CATSRGGVGGLKVTYEQYF

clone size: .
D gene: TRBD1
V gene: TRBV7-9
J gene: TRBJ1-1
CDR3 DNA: TGTGCCAGCAGCTTCAGGGACAGGAACACTGAAGCTTTCTTT
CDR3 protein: CASSFRDRNTEAFF

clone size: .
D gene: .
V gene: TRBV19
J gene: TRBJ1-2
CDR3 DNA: TGTGCCAGTAGTATTGGAGGACTGAACTATGGCTACACCTTC
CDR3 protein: CASSIGGLNYGYTF

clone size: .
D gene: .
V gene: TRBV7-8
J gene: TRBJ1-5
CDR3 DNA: TGTGCCAGCAGCCAATACGGTATCAATCAGCCCCAGCATTTT
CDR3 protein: CASSQYGINQPQHF

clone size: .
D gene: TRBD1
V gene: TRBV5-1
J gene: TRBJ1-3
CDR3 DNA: TGCGCCAGCAGCCTCGGACAGGAGAACTCTGGAAACACCATATATTTT
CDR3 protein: CASSLGQENSGNTIYF

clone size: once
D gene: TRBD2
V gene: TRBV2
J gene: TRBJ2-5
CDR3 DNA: TGTGCCAGCACCCCAGCGGGACAAGAGACCCAGTACTTC
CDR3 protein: CASTPAGQETQYF